Listed below are T cell receptor beta chains from one sample, sequenced in a study of control samples from healthy donors and cancer patients. Profiling relied on immunoSEQ multiplex PCR, and the TCRdb table lists in-frame clones only, not all of them. This sample has about 15,000 clones, with about 89% found just once. Sequencing was carried out using PBMCs. The source of these receptors is a woman aged 70-85 years with colorectal cancer. Both conserved end residues are part of each CDR3. Fields, in order: V gene, D gene, CDR3 length, CDR3 protein. D genes are given only for firm matches.

v_call: TRBV15
d_call: TRBD1
cdr3_length: 14
cdr3_aa: CATSRDRGPETQYF

v_call: TRBV28
d_call: NA
cdr3_length: 13
cdr3_aa: CASTPSLVYEQYF

v_call: TRBV2
d_call: TRBD1
cdr3_length: 17
cdr3_aa: CASSEGQVVLSNQPQHF

v_call: TRBV7-2
d_call: NA
cdr3_length: 14
cdr3_aa: CASSLGRKNTEAFF

v_call: TRBV5-1
d_call: NA
cdr3_length: 17
cdr3_aa: CASSLAGRDGYNSPLHF

v_call: TRBV10-3
d_call: NA
cdr3_length: 13
cdr3_aa: CATNDGGQETQYF

v_call: TRBV7-2
d_call: NA
cdr3_length: 13
cdr3_aa: CASSLGRGNGYTF

v_call: TRBV27
d_call: NA
cdr3_length: 14
cdr3_aa: CASSLYGYGDGYTF

v_call: TRBV2
d_call: TRBD2
cdr3_length: 15
cdr3_aa: CASKVVTSGPYEQYF

v_call: TRBV5-1
d_call: TRBD2
cdr3_length: 16
cdr3_aa: CASSLASSGAGNEQFF

v_call: TRBV11-3
d_call: TRBD1
cdr3_length: 14
cdr3_aa: CASSLEKGAGTQYF

v_call: TRBV11-3
d_call: TRBD2
cdr3_length: 15
cdr3_aa: CASSLIAGSYNEQFF

v_call: TRBV7-3
d_call: NA
cdr3_length: 13
cdr3_aa: CASSPSPGTEAFF

v_call: TRBV5-4
d_call: TRBD1
cdr3_length: 15
cdr3_aa: CASSLTTGGPDTQYF

v_call: TRBV7-6
d_call: NA
cdr3_length: 18
cdr3_aa: CAVTRGDPWGNSNQPQHF

v_call: TRBV29-1
d_call: NA
cdr3_length: 13
cdr3_aa: CSVGGSTYNEQFF

v_call: TRBV3-1/TRBV3-2
d_call: TRBD2
cdr3_length: 16
cdr3_aa: CASSQRGAGDQETQYF

v_call: TRBV4-3
d_call: TRBD2
cdr3_length: 16
cdr3_aa: CASSQEGGGRANEQFF

v_call: TRBV7-7
d_call: TRBD1
cdr3_length: 15
cdr3_aa: CASSPGQGSSYEQYF

v_call: TRBV28
d_call: TRBD1
cdr3_length: 12
cdr3_aa: CASSTGQSGYTF

v_call: TRBV18
d_call: NA
cdr3_length: 14
cdr3_aa: CATDPGLSGNTIYF

v_call: TRBV10-3
d_call: NA
cdr3_length: 17
cdr3_aa: CAISELGPPSGANVLTF

v_call: TRBV7-3
d_call: NA
cdr3_length: 15
cdr3_aa: CASNQARAPRNEQFF

v_call: TRBV10-2
d_call: NA
cdr3_length: 15
cdr3_aa: CASSQLGVFGNTIYF

v_call: TRBV29-1
d_call: TRBD1
cdr3_length: 14
cdr3_aa: CSVAGTGEDYGYTF

v_call: TRBV19
d_call: TRBD1
cdr3_length: 12
cdr3_aa: CASSMGQGGQYF

v_call: TRBV4-3
d_call: TRBD2
cdr3_length: 15
cdr3_aa: CASSSREGSYNEQFF

v_call: TRBV15
d_call: NA
cdr3_length: 13
cdr3_aa: CATSRDYRELTFF

v_call: TRBV7-9
d_call: TRBD2
cdr3_length: 15
cdr3_aa: CASSLAAGGPHEQFF

v_call: TRBV9
d_call: NA
cdr3_length: 15
cdr3_aa: CASSVGSVSTDTQYF

v_call: TRBV19
d_call: TRBD2
cdr3_length: 15
cdr3_aa: CASSIGRGGQETQYF

v_call: TRBV27
d_call: NA
cdr3_length: 16
cdr3_aa: CASTLRPGRERDEQFF

v_call: TRBV19
d_call: NA
cdr3_length: 12
cdr3_aa: CASQGPNQPQHF

v_call: TRBV6-2/TRBV6-3
d_call: NA
cdr3_length: 18
cdr3_aa: CASSYSWDTRPITDTQYF

v_call: TRBV10-3
d_call: NA
cdr3_length: 12
cdr3_aa: CAISGSLQGQFF

v_call: TRBV11-3
d_call: NA
cdr3_length: 18
cdr3_aa: CASSRGGVWGSVNTEAFF

v_call: TRBV27
d_call: NA
cdr3_length: 15
cdr3_aa: CASSLSFTGAYEQYF

v_call: TRBV3-1/TRBV3-2
d_call: NA
cdr3_length: 16
cdr3_aa: CASSHKTGWAEGGYTF

v_call: TRBV5-6
d_call: NA
cdr3_length: 15
cdr3_aa: CASSREGFTNEKLFF

v_call: TRBV13
d_call: NA
cdr3_length: 15
cdr3_aa: CASSSGWRAKETQYF

v_call: TRBV7-7
d_call: NA
cdr3_length: 15
cdr3_aa: CASSKDHRSYNEQFF

v_call: TRBV5-6
d_call: NA
cdr3_length: 15
cdr3_aa: CASSLAGSSYNEQFF

v_call: TRBV9
d_call: TRBD2
cdr3_length: 15
cdr3_aa: CASSVLADGTDTQYF

v_call: TRBV7-9
d_call: NA
cdr3_length: 14
cdr3_aa: CASSYPPKADEQFF

v_call: TRBV6-5
d_call: NA
cdr3_length: 14
cdr3_aa: CASTHFSLVGELFF

v_call: TRBV5-1
d_call: NA
cdr3_length: 14
cdr3_aa: CASSVGGGSYEQYF

v_call: TRBV4-3
d_call: TRBD1
cdr3_length: 17
cdr3_aa: CASSRGQGVGGANVLTF

v_call: TRBV5-1
d_call: NA
cdr3_length: 13
cdr3_aa: CASSLDGVGEQYF

v_call: TRBV5-6
d_call: NA
cdr3_length: 13
cdr3_aa: CASSLPGVGEAFF

v_call: TRBV2
d_call: NA
cdr3_length: 11
cdr3_aa: CASTLIGGYTF

v_call: TRBV7-9
d_call: NA
cdr3_length: 17
cdr3_aa: CASSTQGRRGLTDEQFF

v_call: TRBV6-2/TRBV6-3
d_call: NA
cdr3_length: 15
cdr3_aa: CASSYSGPNTGELFF

v_call: TRBV5-1
d_call: TRBD2
cdr3_length: 16
cdr3_aa: CASSTYGLAGGETQYF

v_call: TRBV11-1
d_call: NA
cdr3_length: 13
cdr3_aa: CASSFSPEYGYTF

v_call: TRBV19
d_call: TRBD2
cdr3_length: 15
cdr3_aa: CASSALAGGRETQYF

v_call: TRBV29-1
d_call: NA
cdr3_length: 15
cdr3_aa: CSVEGAGGNTDTQYF

v_call: TRBV6-6
d_call: TRBD1
cdr3_length: 14
cdr3_aa: CASINDRGDEKLFF